The T cell receptor beta chain described here comes from a study of blood T cell repertoires in COVID-19. Study in general: Material from acute and convalescent COVID-19 was sourced from the United States, Italy and Spain. Sources were T cells, B-cell-depleted T cells, or PBMCs; the material itself was cDNA or gDNA.

Source study methods: By means of reference gene primer amplification, nucleated cell counts were estimated. Only in-frame clones appear in the TCRdb table, and some are missing; sequencing was by immunoSEQ multiplex PCR. D and trimming come from the DNA, and the V and J calls and clone size come from that table. The sample holds some 220,000 clones; about 85% are singletons and the top ten take approximately 5%. The CDR3 covers 17 residues. Trimming left V 0 bases short and J 6 bases short, with 20 bases between. Germline lookup yields CDR1 SGHNT and CDR2 YENEEA. This sequence originates from a woman in her fifties or sixties who had recovered from COVID-19. Sequencing used peripheral blood. The rearrangement uses TRBV11-3 and TRBJ1-1; TRBD1 is a possible D gene (5 bases). The CDR3 spells CASSLDGAVARFAEAFF. The CDR3 bases are TGTGCCAGCAGCTTAGATGGGGCCGTGGCGAGGTTCGCTGAAGCTTTCTTT.